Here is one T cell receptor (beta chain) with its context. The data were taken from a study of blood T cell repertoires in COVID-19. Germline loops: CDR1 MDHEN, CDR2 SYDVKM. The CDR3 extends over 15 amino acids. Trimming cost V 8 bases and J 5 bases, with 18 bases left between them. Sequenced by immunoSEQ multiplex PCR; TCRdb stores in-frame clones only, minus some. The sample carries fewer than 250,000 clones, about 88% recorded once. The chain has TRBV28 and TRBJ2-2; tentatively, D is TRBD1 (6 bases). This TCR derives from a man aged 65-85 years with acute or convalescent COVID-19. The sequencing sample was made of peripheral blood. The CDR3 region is CASGRGGAKTGELFF. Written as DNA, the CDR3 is TGTGCCAGCGGGCGAGGGGGTGCTAAAACCGGGGAGCTGTTTTTT.